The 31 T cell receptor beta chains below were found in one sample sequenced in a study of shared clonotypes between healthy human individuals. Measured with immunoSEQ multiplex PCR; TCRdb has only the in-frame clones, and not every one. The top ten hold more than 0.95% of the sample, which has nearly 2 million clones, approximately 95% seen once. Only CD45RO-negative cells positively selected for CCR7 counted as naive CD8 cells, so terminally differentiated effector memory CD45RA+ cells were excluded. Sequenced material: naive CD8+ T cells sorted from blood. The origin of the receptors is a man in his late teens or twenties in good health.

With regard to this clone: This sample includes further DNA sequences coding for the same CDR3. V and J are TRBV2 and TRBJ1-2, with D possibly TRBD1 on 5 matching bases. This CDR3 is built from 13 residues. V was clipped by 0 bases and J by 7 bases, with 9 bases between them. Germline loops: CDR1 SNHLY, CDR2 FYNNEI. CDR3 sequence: CASSEASGAGYTF. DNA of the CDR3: TGTGCCAGCAGTGAAGCGAGTGGGGCTGGCTACACCTTC.

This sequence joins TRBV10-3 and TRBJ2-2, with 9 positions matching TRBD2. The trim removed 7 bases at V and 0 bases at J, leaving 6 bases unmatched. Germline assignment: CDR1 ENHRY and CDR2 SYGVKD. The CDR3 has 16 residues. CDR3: CAIMGSGGANTGELFF. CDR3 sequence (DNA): TGTGCCATCATGGGTAGCGGGGGCGCGAACACCGGGGAGCTGTTTTTT.

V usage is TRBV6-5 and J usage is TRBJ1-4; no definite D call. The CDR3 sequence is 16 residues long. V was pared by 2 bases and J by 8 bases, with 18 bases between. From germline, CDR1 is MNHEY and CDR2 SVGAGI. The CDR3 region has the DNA TGTGCCAGCAGTTACACCCCTACCGGGCCAGACGAAAAACTGTTTTTT. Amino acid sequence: CASSYTPTGPDEKLFF.

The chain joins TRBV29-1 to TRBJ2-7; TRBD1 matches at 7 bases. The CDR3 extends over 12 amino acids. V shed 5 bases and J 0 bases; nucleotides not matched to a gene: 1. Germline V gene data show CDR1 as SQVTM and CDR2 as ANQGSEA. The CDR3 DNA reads TGCAGCGTTCAGGGGGTCTCCTACGAGCAGTACTTC. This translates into CSVQGVSYEQYF.

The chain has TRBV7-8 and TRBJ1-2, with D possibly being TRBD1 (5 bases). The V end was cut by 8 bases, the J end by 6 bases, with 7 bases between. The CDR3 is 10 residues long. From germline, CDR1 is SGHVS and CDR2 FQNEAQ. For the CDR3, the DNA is TGTGCCAGCGGGGGGGATGGCTACACCTTC. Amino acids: CASGGDGYTF.

CDR3 bases: TGTGCCAGCAGTTTAGGCGCCAGGGGTATTTACGAGCAGTACTTC. Translated: CASSLGARGIYEQYF. V and J are TRBV27 and TRBJ2-7, with D perhaps TRBD1 (6 bases). The CDR3 spans 15 residues. Trimming took off 2 bases at V and 4 bases at J, with 15 bases between the two ends. Germline V CDR1 and CDR2: MNHEY, SMNVEV (reference sequence).

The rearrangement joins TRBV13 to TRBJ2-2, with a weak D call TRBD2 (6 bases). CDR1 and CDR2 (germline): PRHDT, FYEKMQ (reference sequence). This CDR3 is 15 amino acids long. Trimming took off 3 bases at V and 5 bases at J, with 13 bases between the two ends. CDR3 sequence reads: CASSFGGIRTGELFF. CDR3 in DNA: TGTGCCAGCAGCTTTGGCGGGATTCGTACCGGGGAGCTGTTTTTT.

The CDR3 here is CASSFIGNNYGYTF. For the CDR3, the DNA is TGTGCCAGCAGTTTCATAGGGAATAACTATGGCTACACCTTC. The chain combines TRBV27 with TRBJ1-2; the D is unclear. The CDR3 loop spans 14 amino acids. Deletions cut 3 bases from V and 1 base from J, with 9 bases between. Germline lookup yields CDR1 MNHEY and CDR2 SMNVEV (reference sequence).

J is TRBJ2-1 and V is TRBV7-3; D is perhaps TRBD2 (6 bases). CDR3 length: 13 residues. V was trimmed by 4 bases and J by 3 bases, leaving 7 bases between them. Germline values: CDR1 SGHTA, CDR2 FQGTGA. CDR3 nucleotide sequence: TGTGCCAGCAGCTCGGGGGACTACAATGAGCAGTTCTTC. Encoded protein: CASSSGDYNEQFF.

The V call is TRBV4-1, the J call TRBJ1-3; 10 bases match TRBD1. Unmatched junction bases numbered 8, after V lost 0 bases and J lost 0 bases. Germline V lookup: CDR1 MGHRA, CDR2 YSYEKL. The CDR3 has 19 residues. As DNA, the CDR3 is TGCGCCAGCAGCCAAGAACATGGGACAGGGGCCGGCTCTGGAAACACCATATATTTT. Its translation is CASSQEHGTGAGSGNTIYF.

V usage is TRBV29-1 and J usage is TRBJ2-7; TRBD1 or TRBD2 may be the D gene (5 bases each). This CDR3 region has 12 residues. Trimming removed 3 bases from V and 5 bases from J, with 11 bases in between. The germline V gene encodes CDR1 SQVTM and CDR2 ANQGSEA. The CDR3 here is CSVEGGGDEQYF. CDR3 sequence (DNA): TGCAGCGTTGAGGGTGGGGGAGACGAGCAGTACTTC.

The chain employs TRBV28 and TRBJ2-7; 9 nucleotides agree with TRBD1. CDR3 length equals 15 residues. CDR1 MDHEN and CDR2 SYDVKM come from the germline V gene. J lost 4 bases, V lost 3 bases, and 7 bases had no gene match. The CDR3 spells CASSFRDRALYEQYF. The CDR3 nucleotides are TGTGCCAGCAGTTTCCGGGACAGGGCACTATACGAGCAGTACTTC. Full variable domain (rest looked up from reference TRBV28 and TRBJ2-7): DVKVTQSSRYLVKRTGEKVFLECVQDMDHENMFWYRQDPGLGLRLIYFSYDVKMKEKGDIPEGYSVSREKKERFSLILESASTNQTSMYLCASSFRDRALYEQYFGPGTRLTVT.

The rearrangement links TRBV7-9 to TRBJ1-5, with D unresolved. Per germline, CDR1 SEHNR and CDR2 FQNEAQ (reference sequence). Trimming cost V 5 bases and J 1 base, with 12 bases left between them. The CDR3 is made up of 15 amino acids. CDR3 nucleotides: TGTGCCAGCAGCCCCCTGGCCGGGAGCAATCAGCCCCAGCATTTT. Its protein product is CASSPLAGSNQPQHF.

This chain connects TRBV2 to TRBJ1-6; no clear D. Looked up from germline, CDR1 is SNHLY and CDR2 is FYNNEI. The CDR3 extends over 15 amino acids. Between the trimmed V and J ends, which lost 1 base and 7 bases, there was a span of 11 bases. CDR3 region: CASSEEIGLNSPLHF. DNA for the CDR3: TGTGCCAGCAGTGAAGAAATAGGGCTAAATTCACCCCTCCACTTT.

CDR3 residues: CASSLALAGEVNEQFF. For the CDR3, the DNA is TGCGCCAGCAGCTTGGCACTAGCGGGAGAAGTGAATGAGCAGTTCTTC. The chain carries TRBV5-1 and TRBJ2-1, with 11 bases that match TRBD2. V gave up 0 bases and J gave up 7 bases; unmatched junction bases: 6. CDR3 length: 16 residues. The germline CDR1 and CDR2 sequences are SGHRS and YFSETQ.

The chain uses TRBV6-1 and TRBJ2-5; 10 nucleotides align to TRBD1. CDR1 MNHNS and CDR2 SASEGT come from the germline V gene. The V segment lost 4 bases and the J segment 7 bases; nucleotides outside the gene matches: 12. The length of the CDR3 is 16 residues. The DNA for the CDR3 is TGTGCCAGCAGTGGAGAGGGACAGGGGCTGATCTGGACCCAGTACTTC. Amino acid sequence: CASSGEGQGLIWTQYF.

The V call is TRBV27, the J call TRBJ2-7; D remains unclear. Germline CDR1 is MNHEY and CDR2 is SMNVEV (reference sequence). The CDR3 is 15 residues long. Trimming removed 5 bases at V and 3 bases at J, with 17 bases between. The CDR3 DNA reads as TGTGCCAGCAGTCCCGAAGGCGCCGCCTACTACGAGCAGTACTTC. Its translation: CASSPEGAAYYEQYF.

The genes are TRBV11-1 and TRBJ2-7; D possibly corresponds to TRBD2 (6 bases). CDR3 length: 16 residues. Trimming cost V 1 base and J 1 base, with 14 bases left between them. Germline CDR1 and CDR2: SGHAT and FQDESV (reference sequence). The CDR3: CASSLERGESSYEQYF. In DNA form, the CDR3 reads TGTGCCAGCAGCTTAGAGCGCGGGGAATCGTCCTACGAGCAGTACTTC.

Here the CDR3 reads CASSLIDGTGGHEQYF. For the CDR3, the DNA is TGCGCCAGCAGCTTAATAGACGGGACAGGGGGCCACGAGCAGTACTTC. The rearrangement uses TRBV5-1 and TRBJ2-7; TRBD1 matches at 12 bases. Germline lookup yields CDR1 SGHRS and CDR2 YFSETQ. The J segment lost 5 bases and the V segment lost 2 bases, leaving 8 bases of the junction unmatched. The length of the CDR3 is 16 residues.

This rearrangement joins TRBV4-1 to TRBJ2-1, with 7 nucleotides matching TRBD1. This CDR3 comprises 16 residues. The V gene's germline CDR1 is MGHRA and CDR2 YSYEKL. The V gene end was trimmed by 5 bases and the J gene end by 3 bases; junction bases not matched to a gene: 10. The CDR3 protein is CASSLATGSYYNEQFF. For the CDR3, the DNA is TGCGCCAGCAGCTTAGCGACAGGGTCCTACTACAATGAGCAGTTCTTC.

The CDR3 here is CASSFPAAGTSYEQYF. The CDR3 nucleotides are TGTGCCAGCAGTTTCCCCGCCGCGGGTACTTCCTACGAGCAGTACTTC. The gene calls are TRBV28 and TRBJ2-7, with a weak D call TRBD2 (5 bases). Germline V gives CDR1 MDHEN, CDR2 SYDVKM. V lost 3 bases and J lost 1, with 16 bases in between. This CDR3 contains 16 residues.

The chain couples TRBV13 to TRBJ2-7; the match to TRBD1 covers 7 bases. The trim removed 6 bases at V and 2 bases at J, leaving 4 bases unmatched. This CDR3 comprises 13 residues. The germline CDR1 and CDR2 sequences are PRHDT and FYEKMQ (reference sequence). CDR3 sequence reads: CASRRTGTYEQYF. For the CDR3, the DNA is TGTGCCAGCAGGCGGACAGGTACCTACGAGCAGTACTTC.

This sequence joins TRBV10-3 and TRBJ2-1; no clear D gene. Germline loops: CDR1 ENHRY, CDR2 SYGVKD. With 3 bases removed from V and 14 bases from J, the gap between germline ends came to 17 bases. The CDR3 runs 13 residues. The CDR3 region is CAISETPTIEEFF. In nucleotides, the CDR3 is TGTGCCATCAGTGAAACACCAACCATTGAAGAGTTCTTC.

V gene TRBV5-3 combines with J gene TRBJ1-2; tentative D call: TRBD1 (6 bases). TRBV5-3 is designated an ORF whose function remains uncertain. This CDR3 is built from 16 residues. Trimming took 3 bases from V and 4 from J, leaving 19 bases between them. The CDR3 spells CARSSPQGSEGYGYTF. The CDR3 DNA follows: TGTGCCAGAAGCTCCCCCCAGGGGAGCGAGGGCTATGGCTACACCTTC.

The CDR3 loop reads CAILVVDTGELFF. In DNA, the CDR3 is TGTGCCATCCTAGTTGTCGACACCGGGGAGCTGTTTTTT. J is TRBJ2-2 and V is TRBV10-3, with unresolved D. V lost 8 bases, J lost 3 bases, and 10 bases lay in between. From germline, CDR1 is ENHRY and CDR2 SYGVKD. The CDR3 sequence is 13 residues long.

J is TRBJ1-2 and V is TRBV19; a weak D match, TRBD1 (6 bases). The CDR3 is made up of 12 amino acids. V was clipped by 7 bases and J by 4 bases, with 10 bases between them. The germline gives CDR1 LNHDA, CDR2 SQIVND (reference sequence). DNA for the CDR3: TGTGCCAGTACCAAGGACAGCTATGGCTACACCTTC. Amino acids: CASTKDSYGYTF.

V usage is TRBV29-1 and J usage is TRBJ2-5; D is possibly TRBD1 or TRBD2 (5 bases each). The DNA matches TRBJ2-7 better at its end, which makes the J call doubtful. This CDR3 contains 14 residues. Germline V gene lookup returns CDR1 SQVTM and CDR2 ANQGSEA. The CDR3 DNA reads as TGCAGCGCTGCCGGGACCGAAGAGTCCTACGAGCAGTACTTC. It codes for CSAAGTEESYEQYF.

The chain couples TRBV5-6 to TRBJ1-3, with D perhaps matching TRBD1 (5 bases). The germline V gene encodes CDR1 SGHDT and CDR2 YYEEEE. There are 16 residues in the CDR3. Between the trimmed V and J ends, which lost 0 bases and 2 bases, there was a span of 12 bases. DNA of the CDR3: TGTGCCAGCAGCTTGGTAGGGGAGGGAACTGGAAACACCATATATTTT. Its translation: CASSLVGEGTGNTIYF.

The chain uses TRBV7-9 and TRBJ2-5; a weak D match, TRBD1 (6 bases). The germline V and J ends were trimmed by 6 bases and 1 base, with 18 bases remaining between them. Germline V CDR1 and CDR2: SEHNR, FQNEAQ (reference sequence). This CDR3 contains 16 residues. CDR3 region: CASRSIQGWGQETQYF. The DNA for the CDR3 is TGTGCCAGCAGATCCATACAGGGTTGGGGCCAAGAGACCCAGTACTTC.

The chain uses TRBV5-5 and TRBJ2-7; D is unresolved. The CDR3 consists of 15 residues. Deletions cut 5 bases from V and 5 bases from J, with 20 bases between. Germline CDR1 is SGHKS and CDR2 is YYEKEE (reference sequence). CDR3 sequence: CASSLRLPTLHEQYF. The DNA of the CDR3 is TGTGCCAGCAGTTTGAGGCTCCCAACTCTACACGAGCAGTACTTC.

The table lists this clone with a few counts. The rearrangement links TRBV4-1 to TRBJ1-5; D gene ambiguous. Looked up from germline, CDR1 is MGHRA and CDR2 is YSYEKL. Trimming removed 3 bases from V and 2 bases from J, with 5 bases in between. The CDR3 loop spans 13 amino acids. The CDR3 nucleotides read TGCGCCAGCAGCCACAGAGGCAATCAGCCCCAGCATTTT. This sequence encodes CASSHRGNQPQHF.